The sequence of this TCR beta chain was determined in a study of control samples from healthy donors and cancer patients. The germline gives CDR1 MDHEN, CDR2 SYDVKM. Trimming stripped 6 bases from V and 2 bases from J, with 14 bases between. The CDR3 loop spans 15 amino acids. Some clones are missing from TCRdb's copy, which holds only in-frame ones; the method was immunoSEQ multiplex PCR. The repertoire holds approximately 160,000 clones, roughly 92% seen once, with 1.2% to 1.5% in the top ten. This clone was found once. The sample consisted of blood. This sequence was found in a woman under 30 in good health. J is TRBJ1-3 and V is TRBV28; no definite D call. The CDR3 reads CASSRPHLAGNTIYF. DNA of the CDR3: TGTGCCAGCAGCCGTCCGCATCTGGCTGGAAACACCATATATTTT.